This TCR beta chain was captured by sequencing in a study of CD8 T cells in Susac syndrome. With respect to this clonotype: The antigen is undetermined.

An amount of RNA that ranged from roughly 0.5 to 1 ug was reverse transcribed with random hexamers. MiXCR was run by TCRdb on the immunoSEQ multiplex PCR reads, yielding one entry per CDR3 protein. The table has some 150,000 distinct CDR3 sequences, 85% to 95% seen once; the top ten hold about 0.16%. Germline assignment: CDR1 SGHAT and CDR2 FQNNGV. The CDR3 spans 12 residues. V lost 2 bases and J 11 bases, leaving 12 bases between the germline ends. Findings and limits, study-wide: No clonal expansion appeared among CD4+ T cells in Susac patients.

This receptor was identified in a human donor with Susac syndrome. The rearrangement uses TRBV11-2 and TRBJ1-1; maybe TRBD1 (6 bases). Input material: CD4+ T cells from PBMCs. CDR3 amino acids: CASSLFAGAAFF. The DNA for the CDR3 is TGTGCCAGCAGCTTATTCGCAGGGGCGGCTTTCTTT.